This TCR beta chain was documented in a study of identical twins. Only healthy Caucasians were enrolled as donors. MiXCR, run by TCRdb on the 5' RACE reads, gives a single entry per CDR3 protein. The data contain hundreds of thousands of distinct CDR3 sequences, over 9% of them seen just once; the ten biggest clones take up around 1.5%. On this clonotype itself: Its antigen is still unknown.

Broader study findings: Beta out-of-frame sequences displayed a weaker excess of sharing between twins.

This CDR3 has 16 residues. The V end lost 6 bases, the J end lost 7 bases, and 19 bases lay between the germline ends. From germline, CDR1 is MNHEY and CDR2 SMNVEV (reference sequence). The sample was also linked to a second study, of yellow fever vaccine responses in identical twins.

The J gene is TRBJ1-6, the V gene TRBV27; D not certain. This receptor was identified in a woman between 18 and 29 years old in good health. Sequenced: PBMCs. The CDR3 region is CASRYLTQRMNSPLHF. The CDR3 nucleotides are TGTGCCAGCAGATATCTGACTCAAAGAATGAATTCACCCCTCCACTTT.